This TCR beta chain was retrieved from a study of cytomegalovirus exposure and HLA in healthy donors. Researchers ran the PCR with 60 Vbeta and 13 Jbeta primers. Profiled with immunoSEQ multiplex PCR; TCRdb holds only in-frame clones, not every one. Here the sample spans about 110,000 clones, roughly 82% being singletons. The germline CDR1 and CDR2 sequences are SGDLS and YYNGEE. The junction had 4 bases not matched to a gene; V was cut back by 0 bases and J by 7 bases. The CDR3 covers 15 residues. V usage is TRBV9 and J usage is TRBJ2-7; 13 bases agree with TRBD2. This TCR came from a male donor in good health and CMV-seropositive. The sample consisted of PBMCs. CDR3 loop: CASSVGTSGRGEQYF. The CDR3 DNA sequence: TGTGCCAGCAGCGTAGGGACTAGCGGGAGAGGTGAGCAGTACTTC.